Listed below are T cell receptor beta chains from one sample, sequenced in a study of CD8+ T cells in alopecia areata. Clones were sequenced by immunoSEQ multiplex PCR, and TCRdb holds only the in-frame ones, with some missing. Among under 150,000 clones, about three fifths were seen once, and the ten largest hold 30% to 45%. Specimen: CD8+ T cells sorted from blood. Receptors were obtained from a human donor in good health. CDR3s include the opening cysteine and the closing phenylalanine or tryptophan. A D gene is named only where the DNA matches it firmly. Expanded clones get a size class; other rows say once, few or many, or leave the size out.

v_gene	d_gene	abundance	j_gene	CDR3aa	CDR3nt
TRBV29-1	TRBD1	-	TRBJ1-1	CSVGDRGGSNTEAFF	TGCAGCGTCGGGGACAGGGGTGGGTCTAACACTGAAGCTTTCTTT
TRBV7-9	-	-	TRBJ2-7	CASSSGIYYEQYF	TGTGCCAGCAGTTCCGGGATCTACTACGAGCAGTACTTC
TRBV4-2	-	few	TRBJ1-2	CASSQDPGVYGYTF	TGTGCCAGCAGCCAAGATCCAGGTGTCTATGGCTACACCTTC
TRBV15	-	-	TRBJ2-1	CATSRVGNEQFF	TGTGCCACCAGCAGAGTAGGAAATGAGCAGTTCTTC
TRBV29-1	TRBD2	-	TRBJ2-5	CSVWGRLAGGPKETQYF	TGCAGCGTCTGGGGGCGGTTAGCGGGAGGGCCCAAGGAGACCCAGTACTTC
TRBV29-1	-	-	TRBJ2-1	CSGKTGGQFF	TGCAGCGGAAAAACTGGTGGGCAGTTCTTC
TRBV29-1	-	-	TRBJ1-4	CSVEDGDEKLFF	TGCAGCGTTGAAGATGGGGATGAAAAACTGTTTTTT
TRBV27	-	-	TRBJ1-1	CASSLGVRGTEAFF	TGTGCCAGCAGTTTAGGGGTCAGGGGCACTGAAGCTTTCTTT
TRBV7-7	-	-	TRBJ2-5	CASSLAVRPRETQYF	TGTGCTAGCAGCTTAGCGGTTAGGCCCAGAGAGACCCAGTACTTC
TRBV5-6	TRBD1	few	TRBJ1-1	CASSSGTGILSTEAFF	TGTGCCAGCAGCTCCGGGACAGGAATTCTCAGTACTGAAGCTTTCTTT
TRBV29-1	-	-	TRBJ2-1	CSVVSPSYNEQFF	TGCAGCGTTGTGTCCCCGTCCTACAATGAGCAGTTCTTC
TRBV4-2	-	-	TRBJ2-3	CASSQVLRIADRTDTQYF	TGTGCCAGCAGCCAAGTCTTGAGGATAGCGGATCGGACAGATACGCAGTATTTT
TRBV4-1	-	-	TRBJ1-3	CASSQDGLAGNTIYF	TGCGCCAGCAGCCAAGATGGTCTCGCTGGAAACACCATATATTTT
TRBV9	-	-	TRBJ2-1	CASSAVSRDGQFF	TGTGCCAGCAGCGCCGTCTCCAGGGATGGGCAGTTCTTC
TRBV9	-	-	TRBJ1-1	CASSGPNTEAFF	TGTGCCAGCAGTGGACCCAACACTGAAGCTTTCTTT
TRBV27	-	-	TRBJ2-2	CASSLSSGELFF	TGTGCCAGCAGTTTAAGTAGCGGGGAGCTGTTTTTT
TRBV5-1	-	-	TRBJ2-7	CASSSGSSYEQYF	TGCGCCAGCAGCTCCGGGAGCTCCTACGAGCAGTACTTC
TRBV7-3	-	-	TRBJ1-2	CASSLSPEGSHGYTF	TGTGCCAGCAGCTTAAGCCCAGAGGGGTCCCATGGCTACACCTTC
TRBV15	TRBD1	once	TRBJ2-7	CATSIRTGSYEQYF	TGTGCCACCAGCATACGGACAGGCAGCTACGAGCAGTACTTC
TRBV4-1	-	-	TRBJ2-4	CASSQEQGRSKNIQYF	TGCGCCAGCAGCCAAGAACAGGGTCGGTCCAAAAACATTCAGTACTTC
TRBV5-1	-	-	TRBJ2-1	CASSLAEARGNEQFF	TGCGCCAGCAGCTTGGCCGAGGCCCGGGGCAATGAGCAGTTCTTC
TRBV7-9	TRBD2	-	TRBJ2-3	CASSKKGAGVLDTQYF	TGTGCCAGCAGCAAAAAGGGCGCGGGAGTTCTCGATACGCAGTATTTT
TRBV10-3	-	-	TRBJ2-2	CAIGGRDTGELFF	TGTGCCATCGGGGGCAGGGACACCGGGGAGCTGTTTTTT
TRBV25-1	-	-	TRBJ2-7	CASSAAYEQYF	TGTGCCAGCAGTGCCGCCTACGAGCAGTACTTC
TRBV6-5	-	few	TRBJ2-1	CASSSDVLFRGEQFF	TGTGCCAGCAGCTCCGATGTTTTATTTAGGGGAGAGCAGTTCTTC
TRBV4-2	-	few	TRBJ2-1	CASSQDWRSSYNEQFF	TGTGCCAGCAGCCAAGATTGGCGGAGCTCCTACAATGAGCAGTTCTTC
TRBV6-6	-	-	TRBJ1-2	CASSYSSQGYYGYTF	TGTGCCAGCAGTTACTCGAGTCAGGGGTACTATGGCTACACCTTC
TRBV5-6	-	-	TRBJ2-7	CASSLGGRLYEQYF	TGTGCCAGCAGCTTGGGCGGGCGTCTCTACGAGCAGTACTTC
TRBV11-2	-	-	TRBJ2-1	CASSKPPQGYNEQFF	TGTGCCAGCAGCAAACCACCACAGGGATACAATGAGCAGTTCTTC